A single sample gave rise to the 30 T cell receptor beta chains below, sequenced in a study of spatial heterogeneity in lung cancer (dated by TCRdb to the late 2010s). The library came from 5' RACE. The data were produced on a NextSeq 500. Through fastp at Q25 and MiXCR, TCRdb rebuilt clones from the public reads, retaining in-frame beta chains. Every distinct CDR3 protein forms one entry, paired with its most common genes and DNA. Present in this sample are 65,000 to 85,000 distinct CDR3 sequences, more than 15% of which were seen just once. The top ten constitute roughly 6.2% of the sample. Sample time point, as interpreted from the label and publication: sample taken at primary tumor resection. Without any cell sorting, TCR sequencing was performed on whole RNA extracted either from tumor and nontumor lung tissue or from cryopreserved PBMC samples. This sample comprised PBMCs, obtained at surgery. The receptors derive from a male donor with early-stage non-small cell lung cancer.

The CDR3: CASSLQPEESYEQYF. DNA of the CDR3: TGTGCCAGCAGCTTGCAACCCGAGGAGAGCTACGAGCAGTACTTC. The V and J genes are TRBV5-8 and TRBJ2-7, with no clear D. This CDR3 has 15 amino acids. Between the trimmed V and J ends, which lost 1 base and 3 bases, there was a span of 14 bases. CDR1 SGHTS and CDR2 YDEGEE come from the germline V gene.

The chain is built from TRBV5-4 and TRBJ1-2; 7 bases align to TRBD1. The J segment lost 4 bases and the V segment lost 3 bases, leaving 9 bases of the junction unmatched. Germline CDR1 SGHNT, CDR2 YYREEE (reference sequence). The CDR3 sequence is 15 residues long. DNA of the CDR3: TGTGCCAGCAGCTCGAACCCGACAGGGACCTATGGCTACACCTTC. Translated, it gives CASSSNPTGTYGYTF.

This clonotype is labeled medium-sized. V gene TRBV2 combines with J gene TRBJ2-6; 10 bases fit TRBD1. The CDR3 contains 16 residues. Germline loops: CDR1 SNHLY, CDR2 FYNNEI. J gave up 0 bases and V 6 bases, and 2 bases lay outside the gene matches. This CDR3 is CASRDRGPSGANVLTF. The CDR3 coding sequence is TGTGCCAGCAGAGACAGGGGGCCCTCTGGGGCCAACGTCCTGACTTTC.

This clonotype was observed a few times. The rearrangement uses TRBV4-2 and TRBJ2-5, with 11 bases that match TRBD2. Germline V CDR1 and CDR2: LGHNA, YNFKEQ. The CDR3 length is 20 residues. Trimming at V came to 0 bases and at J to 5 bases, leaving 17 bases not matched to a gene. CDR3 region: CASSQDSVIVAGGSMETQYF. The DNA of the CDR3 is TGTGCCAGCAGCCAAGATTCTGTAATCGTAGCGGGAGGGAGCATGGAGACCCAGTACTTC.

This chain joins TRBV11-1 and TRBJ2-5; 13 bases line up with TRBD2. The CDR3 is made up of 16 amino acids. J was trimmed by 2 bases and V by 4 bases; bases with no gene match: 4. Germline V gene lookup returns CDR1 SGHAT and CDR2 FQDESV (reference sequence). CDR3 in DNA: TGTGCCAGCAGCTACCGGACTAGCGGGGGACAAGAGACCCAGTACTTC. The encoded protein is CASSYRTSGGQETQYF. The full variable domain, completed using reference TRBV11-1 and TRBJ2-5, is EAEVAQSPRYKITEKSQAVAFWCDPISGHATLYWYRQILGQGPELLVQFQDESVVDDSQLPKDRFSAERLKGVDSTLKIQPAELGDSAMYLCASSYRTSGGQETQYFGPGTRLLVL.

The chain has TRBV25-1 and TRBJ2-5; D is perhaps TRBD1 or TRBD2 (6 bases each). The CDR3 extends over 14 amino acids. CDR1 MGHDK and CDR2 SYGVNS come from the germline V gene. V was pared by 1 base and J by 2 bases, with 8 bases between. CDR3 loop: CASSEWRGQETQYF. In nucleotides, the CDR3 is TGTGCCAGCAGTGAATGGAGGGGGCAAGAGACCCAGTACTTC.

Notes on this clonotype: A read error may account for a junction end that differs from germline. The V gene is TRBV15, the J gene TRBJ2-7; TRBD2 agrees at 14 bases. Germline V gives CDR1 LNHNV, CDR2 YYDKDF (reference sequence). The CDR3 length is 17 residues. CDR3 in amino acids: CATSSLTSGRAGGEQYF. DNA for the CDR3: TGTGCTACCAGCAGCCTGACTAGCGGGAGGGCCGGGGGCGAGCAGTACTTC.

This chain links TRBV28 with TRBJ1-3; possibly TRBD1 for D (5 bases). CDR1 and CDR2 (germline): MDHEN, SYDVKM. V was shortened by 6 bases and J by 4 bases, with 13 bases between the two germline ends. This CDR3 region has 14 residues. The CDR3 nucleotides are TGTGCCAGCAGCCCCGGGGCTTCGGGAAACACCATATATTTT. Residues: CASSPGASGNTIYF.

In its sample, this clonotype was seen a few times. The genes are TRBV28 and TRBJ1-2, with 7 bases matching TRBD1. V lost 6 bases, J lost 8 bases, and 9 bases stayed unmatched. The CDR3 length is 13 residues. Germline loops: CDR1 MDHEN, CDR2 SYDVKM. The chain's CDR3 is CASSSAQGGGYTF. As DNA, the CDR3 is TGTGCCAGCAGCTCTGCGCAGGGGGGCGGCTACACCTTC.

This clonotype occurred many times. This chain links TRBV28 with TRBJ2-2; D gene ambiguous. Germline values: CDR1 MDHEN, CDR2 SYDVKM. The V gene lost 2 bases and the J gene lost 6 bases, with 4 bases spanning the gap. This CDR3 is 12 amino acids long. CDR3 sequence: CASSLVAGELFF. The DNA for the CDR3 is TGTGCCAGCAGTTTAGTTGCCGGGGAGCTGTTTTTT. Looking up the rest from reference TRBV28 and TRBJ2-2 gives the full variable domain: DVKVTQSSRYLVKRTGEKVFLECVQDMDHENMFWYRQDPGLGLRLIYFSYDVKMKEKGDIPEGYSVSREKKERFSLILESASTNQTSMYLCASSLVAGELFFGEGSRLTVL.

This clonotype was found a few times. The chain joins TRBV19 to TRBJ2-4; D unclear. Trimming left V 6 bases short and J 0 bases short, with 6 bases between. In germline, CDR1 is LNHDA, CDR2 SQIVND (reference sequence). This CDR3 spans 13 amino acids. Here the CDR3 DNA reads TGTGCCAGTAGGAGCCTAGCCAAAAACATTCAGTACTTC. This codes for CASRSLAKNIQYF.

The V gene is TRBV5-1, the J gene TRBJ2-1, with TRBD1 identical over 7 bases. This CDR3 comprises 14 residues. V lost 0 bases, J lost 9 bases, and 6 bases stayed unmatched. CDR1 and CDR2 from the germline V gene are SGHRS and YFSETQ. The chain's CDR3 is CASSLVLGGREQFF. CDR3 nucleotide sequence: TGCGCCAGCAGCTTGGTCCTAGGGGGCCGTGAGCAGTTCTTC.

This clonotype was seen more than once but under ten times. The chain has TRBV27 and TRBJ2-3, with D possibly being TRBD2 (6 bases). The CDR3 runs to 12 residues. V was pared by 6 bases and J by 5 bases, with 9 bases between. Germline CDR1 MNHEY, CDR2 SMNVEV (reference sequence). CDR3 coding DNA: TGTGCCAGCAGCCGACTAGAAGATACGCAGTATTTT. Translated: CASSRLEDTQYF.

A few counts support this clonotype. The CDR3 nucleotides are TGTGCCAGCAGGACCGGGACAGTGAACACTGAAGCTTTCTTT. Its protein is CASRTGTVNTEAFF. This rearrangement joins TRBV12-3 or TRBV12-4 to TRBJ1-1; 7 bases are shared with TRBD1. This CDR3 has 14 amino acids. The J segment lost 0 bases and the V segment lost 6 bases, leaving 4 bases of the junction unmatched.

There are many counts of this clonotype. The chain couples TRBV12-5 to TRBJ2-5; D could derive from TRBD1 or TRBD2 (5 bases each). V lost 1 base and J 4 bases, leaving 10 bases between the germline ends. From germline, CDR1 is LGHNT and CDR2 FRNRAP. The CDR3 extends over 14 amino acids. In DNA form, the CDR3 reads TGTGCTAGTGGTTTGGACCCGGGGCGAGAGACCCAGTACTTC. As protein: CASGLDPGRETQYF.

The chain has TRBV3-1 and TRBJ1-1, with D uncertain. Between the trimmed V and J ends, which lost 0 bases and 4 bases, there was a span of 3 bases. The germline gives CDR1 LGHDT, CDR2 YNNKEL (reference sequence). The CDR3 totals 12 residues. The CDR3 loop reads CASSQEFTEAFF. CDR3 in DNA: TGTGCCAGCAGCCAAGAATTCACTGAAGCTTTCTTT. Together with reference TRBV3-1 and TRBJ1-1, the CDR3 gives the full variable domain: DTAVSQTPKYLVTQMGNDKSIKCEQNLGHDTMYWYKQDSKKFLKIMFSYNNKELIINETVPNRFSPKSPDKAHLNLHINSLELGDSAVYFCASSQEFTEAFFGQGTRLTVV.

There are a few counts of this clonotype. The chain uses TRBV5-1 and TRBJ1-1, with D maybe TRBD1 (5 bases). V was pared by 4 bases and J by 1 base, with 8 bases between. The germline V gene encodes CDR1 SGHRS and CDR2 YFSETQ. CDR3 length: 13 amino acids. CDR3 DNA: TGCGCCAGCAGCCCGACAGCGAACACTGAAGCTTTCTTT. Translating gives CASSPTANTEAFF.

This clonotype has a handful of counts. This sequence joins TRBV5-1 and TRBJ2-2; no clear D. This CDR3 has 15 amino acids. Trimming took off 1 base at V and 1 base at J, with 8 bases between the two ends. Germline V CDR1 and CDR2: SGHRS, YFSETQ. In DNA, the CDR3 is TGCGCCAGCAGCTTGACCCTGCGGAACACCGGGGAGCTGTTTTTT. It codes for CASSLTLRNTGELFF.

This clonotype was observed a few times. V gene TRBV19 combines with J gene TRBJ1-2; D is perhaps TRBD1 (5 bases). Germline CDR1 is LNHDA and CDR2 is SQIVND (reference sequence). This CDR3 is built from 13 residues. V shed 7 bases and J shed 8 bases, with 17 bases lying between them. The CDR3 loop reads CASTHTGAKGYTF. In nucleotides, the CDR3 is TGTGCCAGTACTCATACCGGGGCGAAAGGCTACACCTTC.

J is TRBJ1-1 and V is TRBV12-3 or TRBV12-4; D perhaps matches TRBD1 (5 bases). The CDR3 is made up of 15 amino acids. The V end lost 1 base, the J end lost 1 base, and 10 bases lay between the germline ends. CDR3 amino acids: CASSLEGRANTEAFF. The DNA of the CDR3 is TGTGCCAGCAGTTTAGAGGGGCGGGCGAACACTGAAGCTTTCTTT.

This clonotype was found a few times. This chain joins TRBV27 and TRBJ1-2; D unresolved. This CDR3 has 15 amino acids. Germline CDR1 reads MNHEY; CDR2 reads SMNVEV (reference sequence). The V and J ends lost 8 bases and 4 bases respectively, with 20 bases between them. The CDR3 reads CASGTRSPWGYGYTF. In DNA, the CDR3 is TGTGCCAGCGGTACTCGTTCACCCTGGGGCTATGGCTACACCTTC.

This clonotype was picked up a small number of times. The chain couples TRBV7-2 to TRBJ2-1; D remains unclear. The CDR3 runs to 16 residues. The V end was cut by 5 bases, the J end by 0 bases, with 14 bases between. The V gene's germline CDR1 is SGHTA and CDR2 FQGNSA. Here the CDR3 reads CASSPASPSSYNEQFF. The CDR3 DNA is TGTGCCAGCAGCCCTGCCTCCCCGAGCTCCTACAATGAGCAGTTCTTC.

The chain couples TRBV11-3 to TRBJ2-2; 14 bases fit TRBD2. The trim removed 6 bases at V and 5 bases at J, leaving 2 bases unmatched. CDR1 and CDR2 (germline): SGHNT, YENEEA. The CDR3 loop spans 15 amino acids. The chain's CDR3 is CASSWTSGGTGELFF. In nucleotides, the CDR3 is TGTGCCAGCAGTTGGACTAGCGGGGGGACCGGGGAGCTGTTTTTT.

This clonotype was seen once. CDR3: CASSFTGTEETQYF. CDR3 DNA: TGTGCCAGCAGCTTCACCGGGACGGAAGAGACCCAGTACTTC. This rearrangement joins TRBV11-2 to TRBJ2-5, with D tentatively TRBD1 or TRBD2 (5 bases each). CDR3 length equals 14 residues. V dropped 3 bases and J dropped 3 bases, with 11 bases sitting between them. Germline V gives CDR1 SGHAT, CDR2 FQNNGV.

This clonotype was seen at least ten times. V usage is TRBV20-1 and J usage is TRBJ2-1; D gene uncertain. Trimming removed 7 bases at V and 0 bases at J, with 16 bases between. Per germline, CDR1 DFQATT and CDR2 SNEGSKA (reference sequence). This CDR3 comprises 15 residues. The CDR3 here is CSETVIGDSYNEQFF. The CDR3 coding sequence is TGCAGTGAAACAGTAATCGGCGACTCCTACAATGAGCAGTTCTTC.

This chain uses TRBV7-9 with TRBJ2-1, with D maybe TRBD1 (6 bases). This CDR3 has 15 residues. Trimming cost V 3 bases and J 0 bases, with 9 bases left between them. Germline CDR1 is SEHNR and CDR2 is FQNEAQ (reference sequence). CDR3 protein: CASSFTDSSYNEQFF. For the CDR3, the DNA is TGTGCCAGCAGCTTCACGGACAGCTCCTACAATGAGCAGTTCTTC.

This clonotype is labeled as medium-sized. The V call is TRBV5-1, the J call TRBJ1-4; D unresolved. The CDR3 totals 13 residues. Germline V gene sequence: CDR1 SGHRS, CDR2 YFSETQ. V dropped 0 bases and J dropped 12 bases, with 12 bases sitting between them. The chain's CDR3 is CASSLAGAEELFF. Here the CDR3 DNA reads TGCGCCAGCAGCTTGGCCGGAGCAGAAGAACTGTTTTTT.

In this sample, this clonotype turned up many times. V gene TRBV5-1 combines with J gene TRBJ2-7; D is uncertain. The V gene lost 4 bases and the J gene lost 3 bases, with 8 bases spanning the gap. CDR1 and CDR2 (germline): SGHRS, YFSETQ. This CDR3 region has 12 residues. This CDR3 reads CASSVDGYEQYF. CDR3 bases: TGCGCCAGCAGCGTTGACGGCTACGAGCAGTACTTC.

This clonotype was observed a handful of times. The rearrangement links TRBV28 to TRBJ2-5; D is unclear. V gave up 2 bases and J gave up 4 bases, with 8 bases separating them. From germline, CDR1 is MDHEN and CDR2 SYDVKM. The CDR3 runs 13 residues. The CDR3, as DNA: TGTGCCAGCAGTTTAAATAATGGAGAGACCCAGTACTTC. Its protein is CASSLNNGETQYF. Complete variable domain (other parts from reference TRBV28 and TRBJ2-5): DVKVTQSSRYLVKRTGEKVFLECVQDMDHENMFWYRQDPGLGLRLIYFSYDVKMKEKGDIPEGYSVSREKKERFSLILESASTNQTSMYLCASSLNNGETQYFGPGTRLLVL.

This clonotype was detected only a few times. The chain uses TRBV6-5 and TRBJ1-2; D uncertain. The germline V and J ends were trimmed by 6 bases and 6 bases, with 17 bases remaining between them. From germline, CDR1 is MNHEY and CDR2 SVGAGI. This CDR3 is built from 14 residues. CDR3 bases: TGTGCCAGCAGCTCCACCGGCCGTTTTAATGGCTACACCTTC. This sequence encodes CASSSTGRFNGYTF.